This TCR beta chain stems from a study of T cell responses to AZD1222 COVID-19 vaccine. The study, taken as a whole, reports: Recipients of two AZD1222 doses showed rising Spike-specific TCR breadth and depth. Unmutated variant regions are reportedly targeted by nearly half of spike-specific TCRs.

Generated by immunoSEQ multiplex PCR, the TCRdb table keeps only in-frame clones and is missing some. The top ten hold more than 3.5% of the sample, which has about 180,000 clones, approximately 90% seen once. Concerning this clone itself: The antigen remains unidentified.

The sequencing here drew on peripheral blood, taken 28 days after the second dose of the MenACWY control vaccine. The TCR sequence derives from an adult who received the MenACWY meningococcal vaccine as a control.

The CDR3 DNA is TGTGCCAGCAGCCCGGACGTAGGGAACTACGAGCAGTACTTC. This encodes CASSPDVGNYEQYF. The J gene is TRBJ2-7, the V gene TRBV11-2; D call uncertain. The V end lost 5 bases, the J end lost 3 bases, and 14 bases lay between the germline ends. Per germline, CDR1 SGHAT and CDR2 FQNNGV. The CDR3 length is 14 residues.